Shown below are 13 T cell receptor beta chains from a single sample sequenced in a study of T cell repertoires in cytomegalovirus infection. Each CDR3 protein gets one entry after TCRdb re-called the reads with MiXCR. Of about 530,000 distinct CDR3 sequences listed, around 27% were seen once; the top ten hold 13%. The specimen sequenced was PBMCs. These receptor sequences come from a human donor in good health (CMV status not recorded). Some clones in this sample may be carry-over from other donors' samples.

Only a few counts were recorded for this clonotype. The chain is built from TRBV12-3 or TRBV12-4 and TRBJ2-3; D remains unclear. Trimming pared 2 bases from V and 10 bases from J, leaving 10 bases between. CDR3 length equals 12 residues. The CDR3, as DNA: TGTGCCAGCAGTTTATTTGGGTCCGCGCAGTATTTT. It is translated as CASSLFGSAQYF.

This clonotype was counted between two and nine times. The chain couples TRBV7-2 to TRBJ2-4, with TRBD1 matching over 9 bases. The V gene's germline CDR1 is SGHTA and CDR2 FQGNSA. The ends lost 1 base at V and 1 base at J; junction bases unmatched: 5. This CDR3 is built from 17 residues. The CDR3 DNA reads as TGTGCCAGCAGCTTAGTCGGGACAGGGAACGCCAAAAACATTCAGTACTTC. Protein sequence: CASSLVGTGNAKNIQYF. Combining the CDR3 with reference TRBV7-2 and TRBJ2-4 gives the whole variable domain GAGVSQSPSNKVTEKGKDVELRCDPISGHTALYWYRQSLGQGLEFLIYFQGNSAPDKSGLPSDRFSAERTGGSVSTLTIQRTQQEDSAVYLCASSLVGTGNAKNIQYFGAGTRLSVL.

This chain uses TRBV4-1 with TRBJ2-5; D is tentatively TRBD1 or TRBD2 (5 bases each). Germline assignment: CDR1 MGHRA and CDR2 YSYEKL. This CDR3 comprises 14 residues. Trimming left V 0 bases short and J 7 bases short, with 12 bases between. Here the CDR3 reads CASSQESGAGTQYF. In DNA, the CDR3 is TGCGCCAGCAGCCAAGAATCCGGGGCGGGGACCCAGTACTTC.

In this sample, this clonotype turned up a few times. V and J are TRBV14 and TRBJ2-7; 7 bases line up with TRBD1. Germline V gene sequence: CDR1 SGHDN, CDR2 FVKESK. This CDR3 has 15 amino acids. V lost 1 base, J lost 7 bases, and 10 bases stayed unmatched. CDR3 sequence: CASSQALRGIDEQYF. In DNA, the CDR3 is TGTGCCAGCAGCCAAGCTCTCAGGGGGATCGATGAGCAGTACTTC.

In regard to this clonotype: Germline is not matched at one junction end, which may reflect a read error. This rearrangement joins TRBV6-6 to TRBJ1-6; 7 bases are a match to TRBD1. Germline V lookup: CDR1 MNHNY, CDR2 SVGAGI (reference sequence). The CDR3 contains 16 residues. The CDR3 sequence is CASRAGQSSYTSPLHF. CDR3 nucleotide sequence: TGTGCCAGCAGAGCGGGACAGAGCTCCTATACTTCACCCCTCCACTTT.

The chain combines TRBV4-1 with TRBJ2-1, with 7 positions matching TRBD1. Per the germline V gene, CDR1 is MGHRA and CDR2 is YSYEKL. V was clipped by 5 bases and J by 0 bases; unmatched bases: 7. The CDR3 extends over 16 amino acids. Written as DNA, the CDR3 is TGCGCCAGCAGCACCCCTACAGGGGACTCCTACAATGAGCAGTTCTTC. It translates to CASSTPTGDSYNEQFF.

This clonotype showed up just a few times. The V and J genes are TRBV7-6 and TRBJ2-7; D ambiguous. V dropped 2 bases and J dropped 9 bases, with 14 bases sitting between them. Germline loops: CDR1 SGHVS, CDR2 FNYEAQ. CDR3 length: 13 amino acids. DNA of the CDR3: TGTGCCAGCAGCTTATCCGAGTCCCAGGTGCAGTACTTC. Translating gives CASSLSESQVQYF.

This clonotype turned up a few times. At one boundary the junction diverges from the germline segment, which might be a read error. The chain is built from TRBV6-5 and TRBJ2-5, with D possibly being TRBD2 (6 bases). There are 14 residues in the CDR3. CDR1 is MNHEY and CDR2 is SVGAGI in the germline V gene. CDR3 in DNA: TGTGCCAGCAACCCCACAGGAGGGCCCCACCCCCCGGACTTC. It yields the protein CASNPTGGPHPPDF.

In this sample, this clonotype turned up a few times. This rearrangement joins TRBV4-1 to TRBJ1-4; maybe TRBD1 (5 bases). The CDR3 is 15 residues long. The V and J ends lost 4 bases and 8 bases respectively, with 17 bases between them. Germline V lookup: CDR1 MGHRA, CDR2 YSYEKL. The CDR3 protein is CASSPPGRVGEKLFF. CDR3 sequence (DNA): TGCGCCAGCAGCCCACCCGGCAGGGTGGGGGAAAAACTGTTTTTT.

This clonotype turned up a few times. The chain employs TRBV4-1 and TRBJ1-5; 8 bases agree with TRBD1. The V and J ends lost 0 bases and 4 bases, in that order; junction bases with no gene match: 2. Germline CDR1 MGHRA, CDR2 YSYEKL. The CDR3 spans 15 residues. The CDR3 nucleotides are TGCGCCAGCAGCCAAGAATGGGACAGGAATCAGCCCCAGCATTTT. Amino acid sequence: CASSQEWDRNQPQHF.

This clonotype was picked up many times. This chain links TRBV6-2 or TRBV6-3 with TRBJ2-1, with D possibly being TRBD2 (6 bases). Germline assignment: CDR1 MNHEY and CDR2 SVGEGT. The CDR3 is 16 amino acids. Trimming stripped 0 bases from V and 6 bases from J, with 15 bases between. CDR3 in DNA: TGTGCCAGCAGTTACTCCTCGGGAGTTTTAGTCAATGAGCAGTTCTTC. Its translation is CASSYSSGVLVNEQFF.

This clonotype was observed a few times. In DNA form, the CDR3 reads TGCGCCAGCAGCTCGCAGACAGGGGTTCTGAGCACTGAAGCTTTCTTT. Protein product: CASSSQTGVLSTEAFF. V gene TRBV5-1 combines with J gene TRBJ1-1, with 8 bases that match TRBD1. The V gene end was trimmed by 3 bases and the J gene end by 4 bases; junction bases not matched to a gene: 11. The germline gives CDR1 SGHRS, CDR2 YFSETQ. The CDR3 extends over 16 amino acids.

This clonotype has a single count. J is TRBJ2-7 and V is TRBV4-1; 8 bases align to TRBD2. This CDR3 contains 15 residues. The V gene's germline CDR1 is MGHRA and CDR2 YSYEKL. The CDR3 DNA sequence: TGCACCAGCAGCCTAGCTAGCGGGTCGGGCTACGAGCAGTACGTC. Translation gives CTSSLASGSGYEQYV.